The 6 T cell receptor beta chains below were found in one sample sequenced in a study of blood T cells in healthy people across ages. PCR was performed a second time for about 6 to 12 cycles using a sample-barcoded 5' primer and a J-beta primer mix. MiXCR was run by TCRdb on the 5' RACE reads, yielding one entry per CDR3 protein. The top ten hold under 5% of the sample, which has approximately 1.5 million distinct CDR3 sequences, around 40% seen once. Sequenced material: blood. These receptors were obtained from a woman under 30 in good health.

This clonotype was observed a handful of times. The chain is built from TRBV29-1 and TRBJ1-1; the D is unclear. The CDR3 runs 10 residues. Trimming removed 5 bases at V and 8 bases at J, with 9 bases between. The germline V gene has CDR1 SQVTM and CDR2 ANQGSEA. The CDR3: CSVKFDEAFF. The CDR3 DNA reads TGCAGCGTTAAGTTTGACGAAGCTTTCTTT.

A few counts support this clonotype. The V call is TRBV5-1, the J call TRBJ1-2; unclear D gene. Germline CDR1 reads SGHRS; CDR2 reads YFSETQ. This CDR3 has 13 amino acids. V was clipped by 0 bases and J by 6 bases, with 9 bases between them. The CDR3 here is CASSLVGEDGYTF. CDR3 bases: TGCGCCAGCAGCTTGGTCGGGGAAGATGGCTACACCTTC.

This clonotype showed up just a few times. This chain joins TRBV4-3 and TRBJ2-5; 9 bases line up with TRBD1. J lost 5 bases, V lost 0 bases, and 13 bases had no gene match. Per the germline V gene, CDR1 is LGHNA and CDR2 is YSLEER. CDR3 length: 18 amino acids. CDR3 nucleotides: TGCGCCAGCAGCCAAGATCTTAGTGGGACAGGGTTCGGGGAGACCCAGTACTTC. It encodes CASSQDLSGTGFGETQYF.

The CDR3 region has the DNA TGTGCCAGCAGTGAAGGTGGCAGCCTGAACACTGAAGCTTTCTTT. Translation gives CASSEGGSLNTEAFF. The J gene is TRBJ1-1, the V gene TRBV6-1, with no clear D. The CDR3 covers 15 residues. Germline lookup yields CDR1 MNHNS and CDR2 SASEGT. V was pared by 1 base and J by 0 bases, with 9 bases between.

This clonotype is a singleton in its sample. The V call is TRBV20-1, the J call TRBJ1-1, with TRBD1 identical over 7 bases. This CDR3 is 15 amino acids long. The germline V gene has CDR1 DFQATT and CDR2 SNEGSKA (reference sequence). The V segment lost 1 base and the J segment 2 bases; nucleotides outside the gene matches: 7. Here the CDR3 DNA reads TGCAGTGCTAGAGCGAGGGGGCGAGGTAACACTGAAGCTTTCTTT. Its protein is CSARARGRGNTEAFF.

This clonotype has a handful of counts. The J gene is TRBJ2-1, the V gene TRBV27; 8 bases are shared with TRBD2. Trimming took 2 bases from V and 7 from J; bases not matched to a gene: 10. This CDR3 has 16 amino acids. Germline lookup yields CDR1 MNHEY and CDR2 SMNVEV (reference sequence). In DNA, the CDR3 is TGTGCCAGCAGTTTAAAAGCGGGAGCTTTCAGAAATGAGCAGTTCTTC. This codes for CASSLKAGAFRNEQFF.